Reported below is one TCR beta chain. Its antigen is still unknown. Germline lookup yields CDR1 SGHTS and CDR2 YDEGEE. The CDR3 consists of 15 residues. Trimming pared 4 bases from V and 3 bases from J, leaving 17 bases between. The data derive from a study of cytomegalovirus exposure and HLA in healthy donors. Study-level findings and limits: The authors reported that TCR beta sequences could predict HLA-A and HLA-B alleles. These predictions were accurate for most subjects in the first cohort.

The PCR was carried out with 60 Vbeta primers and 13 Jbeta primers. The table came from immunoSEQ multiplex PCR; TCRdb's copy has only in-frame clones and leaves some out. This table holds tens of thousands of clones. Sequenced material: PBMCs. The TCR comes from a woman in her twenties or thirties in good health and CMV-seropositive. This rearrangement joins TRBV5-8 to TRBJ2-7, with D possibly TRBD2 on 5 matching bases. The chain's CDR3 is CASSPSWGANYEQYF. The CDR3 DNA is TGTGCCAGCAGCCCATCATGGGGAGCAAACTACGAGCAGTACTTC.